These 19 T cell receptor beta chains were sequenced from one sample in a study of T-cell reconstitution after alpha-beta-depleted transplantation in children (dated by TCRdb to the mid-2010s). What the treatment or condition label conveys for this sample: allogeneic hematopoietic cell transplantation with graft depleted of TCRalphabeta T cells and CD19 B cells. Library generation was performed with PCR. Sequencing relied on an Illumina HiSeq 2500. To normalize quantification of the TCRbeta repertoire, the TCR libraries were built with molecular barcoding that relied on unique molecular identifiers. TCRdb ran its own pipeline on the public reads, namely fastp trimming at Q25 and MiXCR clone calling, and kept in-frame beta chains. Rows are combined by CDR3 protein, so each entry shows the most common genes and DNA. The sample records about 600,000 distinct CDR3 sequences, more than 20% of which are singletons. The top ten constitute 11% to 15% of the sample.

The source was PBMCs, mostly from graft donor cells, collected 360 days after TCRalphabeta/CD19-depleted stem cell transplant. The receptor source for this set is a boy less than two years old who had a stem cell transplant for acute myeloid leukemia, so the T cells may come from the graft donor.

The genes are TRBV21-1 and TRBJ2-7; the table's D call, TRBD1, has no DNA check behind it. TRBV21-1 is a recognized pseudogene. The CDR3 runs 14 residues. This CDR3 is CASSTKNGGYEQYV. CDR3 DNA sequence: TGTGCCAGCAGCACGAAGAACGGGGGCTACGAGCAGTACGTC.

V usage is TRBV11-2 and J usage is TRBJ2-3; TRBD1 matches at 7 bases. Trimming at V came to 5 bases and at J to 5 bases, leaving 10 bases not matched to a gene. CDR1 is SGHAT, CDR2 FQNNGV, per germline. There are 15 residues in the CDR3. CDR3 sequence reads: CASSPRDSVRDTQYF. The DNA of the CDR3 is TGTGCCAGCAGCCCACGGGACAGTGTACGAGATACGCAGTATTTT.

The rearrangement uses TRBV12-3 or TRBV12-4 and TRBJ1-5, with 7 bases matching TRBD1. V lost 5 bases and J lost 4; bases outside the gene matches: 8. The CDR3 contains 15 residues. The CDR3 bases are TGTGCCAGCAGTCCTGGCAGGGGGTTTAATCAGCCCCAGCATTTT. This encodes CASSPGRGFNQPQHF.

On this clonotype: This could be a read error, since a much larger clone is one nucleotide away. The chain is built from TRBV29-1 and TRBJ1-2; weak D call: TRBD1 (6 bases). This CDR3 spans 17 amino acids. Germline assignment: CDR1 SQVTM and CDR2 ANQGSEA. The CDR3 DNA is TGCAGCGTTGGGGGACAAGATGGAACAGGGTTTAACTTGGGCTACAACTTC. Encoded protein: CSVGGQDGTGFNLGYNF.

This clonotype was seen only a few times. The chain has TRBV20-1 and TRBJ2-7, with D possibly TRBD1 on 6 matching bases. This CDR3 contains 14 residues. Looked up from germline, CDR1 is DFQATT and CDR2 is SNEGSKA (reference sequence). V lost 1 base, J lost 1 base, and 11 bases lay in between. CDR3 DNA: TGCAGTGCTAGAGTTATGGGACAATCCTACGAGCAGTACGTC. Translation gives CSARVMGQSYEQYV.

This clonotype was seen many times. The rearrangement joins TRBV28 to TRBJ2-3; 7 nucleotides agree with TRBD1. V shed 6 bases, J shed 6 bases, and the junction held 15 bases outside the gene matches. CDR3 length: 16 residues. CDR1 is MDHEN and CDR2 is SYDVKM in the germline V gene. The CDR3 here is CASSFERGRGWDTQYF. CDR3 coding DNA: TGTGCCAGCAGCTTCGAAAGGGGGCGAGGGTGGGATACGCAGTATTTT.

This clonotype has only a few counts. The CDR3 sequence: CATSREGAPYNEQFF. CDR3 in DNA: TGTGCCACCAGCAGAGAAGGGGCACCGTACAATGAGCAGTTCTTC. The chain is built from TRBV15 and TRBJ2-1; TRBD1 is a possible D gene (5 bases). CDR1 is LNHNV, CDR2 YYDKDF, per germline (reference sequence). The CDR3 length is 15 residues. The V gene lost 0 bases and the J gene lost 4 bases, with 10 bases spanning the gap.

This clonotype has a count of ten or more. The V call is TRBV9, the J call TRBJ2-1, with D possibly being TRBD2 (6 bases). Germline lookup yields CDR1 SGDLS and CDR2 YYNGEE. V gave up 6 bases and J gave up 8 bases, with 15 bases separating them. The CDR3 loop spans 13 amino acids. In DNA, the CDR3 is TGTGCCAGCAACCACGGAGGGATGGATGAGCAGTTCTTC. It translates to CASNHGGMDEQFF.

This clonotype was seen ten or more times. V is TRBV7-2 and J is TRBJ2-1, with no clear D. This CDR3 region has 15 residues. Per germline, CDR1 SGHTA and CDR2 FQGNSA. The ends were cut back, 3 bases at V and 5 bases at J, with 14 bases in the middle. Here the CDR3 DNA reads TGTGCCAGCAGCTTCACGAGTCAGATTAACAATGAGCAGTTCTTC. Amino acid sequence: CASSFTSQINNEQFF. Together with reference TRBV7-2 and TRBJ2-1, the CDR3 gives the full variable domain: GAGVSQSPSNKVTEKGKDVELRCDPISGHTALYWYRQSLGQGLEFLIYFQGNSAPDKSGLPSDRFSAERTGGSVSTLTIQRTQQEDSAVYLCASSFTSQINNEQFFGPGTRLTVL.

This clonotype was detected ten times or more. The chain carries TRBV20-1 and TRBJ2-7; D is uncertain. The CDR3 length is 13 residues. V lost 0 bases, J lost 4 bases, and 10 bases lay in between. Per the germline V gene, CDR1 is DFQATT and CDR2 is SNEGSKA (reference sequence). The DNA for the CDR3 is TGCAGTGCTAGAGAATGGCAGGTTTACGAGCAGTACGTC. Its translation is CSAREWQVYEQYV.

The J gene is TRBJ2-7, the V gene TRBV6-2 or TRBV6-3; 11 nucleotides agree with TRBD1. V lost 0 bases, J lost 3 bases, and 7 bases stayed unmatched. The CDR3 spans 17 residues. Germline V CDR1 and CDR2: MNHEY, SVGEGT. The CDR3 region has the DNA TGTGCCAGCAGTTACTCTCCCCGGACAGGGGGCTACTACGAGCAGTACTTC. Protein: CASSYSPRTGGYYEQYF.

Ten or more counts support this clonotype. The chain has TRBV7-8 and TRBJ2-7; D is possibly TRBD1 or TRBD2 (5 bases each). CDR1 is SGHVS, CDR2 FQNEAQ, per germline. The V end was cut by 5 bases, the J end by 4 bases, with 9 bases between. The CDR3 runs 12 residues. In DNA, the CDR3 is TGTGCCAGCAGCACGGGGACGTACGAGCAGTACGTC. Its translation: CASSTGTYEQYV.

The chain couples TRBV7-2 to TRBJ2-3; 10 bases are shared with TRBD2. V gave up 4 bases and J gave up 4 bases; unmatched junction bases: 8. The length of the CDR3 is 16 residues. Germline V CDR1 and CDR2: SGHTA, FQGNSA. The CDR3 DNA is TGTGCCAGCAGCTGGGAAGGGACTAGCGAGGCAGATACGCAGTATTTT. Its protein is CASSWEGTSEADTQYF. Supplemented by reference TRBV7-2 and TRBJ2-3, the full variable domain reads GAGVSQSPSNKVTEKGKDVELRCDPISGHTALYWYRQSLGQGLEFLIYFQGNSAPDKSGLPSDRFSAERTGGSVSTLTIQRTQQEDSAVYLCASSWEGTSEADTQYFGPGTRLTVL.

The rearrangement links TRBV25-1 to TRBJ2-1, with D hard to call. Germline V gene data show CDR1 as MGHDK and CDR2 as SYGVNS. Trimming shortened V by 9 bases and J by 3 bases, and 9 bases separated the two germline ends. The CDR3 totals 12 residues. In nucleotides, the CDR3 is TGTGCCAGTTGGTCGAACTACAATGAGCAGTTCTTC. Translated: CASWSNYNEQFF.

Ten or more counts support this clonotype. CDR3 DNA sequence: TGTGCCAGCAGTCCGAGGCCCTACAATGAGCAGTTCTTC. This sequence encodes CASSPRPYNEQFF. The chain joins TRBV27 to TRBJ2-1; no reliable D call. Trimming removed 5 bases at V and 2 bases at J, with 7 bases between. The CDR3 is made up of 13 amino acids. Germline CDR1 and CDR2: MNHEY and SMNVEV (reference sequence).

The rearrangement uses TRBV6-2 or TRBV6-3 and TRBJ2-1; 9 positions agree with TRBD1. V trimming: 1 base; J trimming: 5 bases; junction bases outside the gene matches: 9. The CDR3 spans 17 residues. The germline gives CDR1 MNHEY, CDR2 SVGEGT. DNA for the CDR3: TGTGCCAGCAGTTACTTTTACGGGACAGGGATCCACAATGAGCAGTTCTTC. Its translation: CASSYFYGTGIHNEQFF.

The V call is TRBV18, the J call TRBJ2-3; 8 bases fit TRBD2. With 8 bases clipped from V and 4 bases from J, the junction kept 11 bases outside the gene matches. From germline, CDR1 is KGHSH and CDR2 LQKENI. The CDR3 runs to 15 residues. Here the CDR3 reads CASRPSGGAPDTQYF. The CDR3, as DNA: TGTGCCAGCCGACCCTCCGGGGGGGCGCCAGATACGCAGTATTTT.

This clonotype occurred once. The rearrangement joins TRBV20-1 to TRBJ1-1; 11 positions match TRBD1. CDR1 is DFQATT, CDR2 SNEGSKA, per germline (reference sequence). CDR3 length: 17 amino acids. Unmatched junction bases numbered 14, after V lost 3 bases and J lost 5 bases. CDR3 in DNA: TGCAGTGCTAGGATCTGGGACAGGGGGGAGAGGGGGACTGAAGCTTTCTTT. Translating it yields CSARIWDRGERGTEAFF.

The chain carries TRBV20-1 and TRBJ2-7; a possible D gene is TRBD1 (7 bases). Trimming cost V 6 bases and J 0 bases, with 15 bases left between them. CDR3 size: 14 residues. CDR1 and CDR2 from the germline V gene are DFQATT and SNEGSKA (reference sequence). CDR3 region: CSALRDSRSYEQYV. The CDR3 DNA reads TGCAGTGCCCTGCGGGACAGCCGCTCCTACGAGCAGTACGTC.